These 14 T cell receptor beta chains were all obtained from the same sample, sequenced in a study of blood T cell repertoires in COVID-19. Sequencing used immunoSEQ multiplex PCR; TCRdb keeps in-frame clones, though not all of them. This sample has under 100,000 clones, with 87% found just once. The source material was peripheral blood. These TCRs come from a human donor in a cohort sampled during active COVID-19.

The V call is TRBV29-1, the J call TRBJ1-1; 10 positions match TRBD1. CDR1 SQVTM and CDR2 ANQGSEA come from the germline V gene. After removal of 7 bases from V and 5 bases from J, the junction contained 7 bases not matched to a gene. This CDR3 contains 13 residues. CDR3 DNA sequence: TGCAGCGCCTTCGGGACAGGGGAGACTGAAGCTTTCTTT. Translated, it gives CSAFGTGETEAFF.

The J gene is TRBJ1-2, the V gene TRBV28; D remains unclear. The germline V gene encodes CDR1 MDHEN and CDR2 SYDVKM. CDR3 length equals 12 residues. The V and J ends lost 5 bases and 0 bases respectively, with 4 bases between them. The CDR3 loop is CASSAANYGYTF. The CDR3 region has the DNA TGTGCCAGCAGTGCAGCTAACTATGGCTACACCTTC.

The J gene is TRBJ1-3, the V gene TRBV6-1; D call uncertain. CDR3 size: 15 residues. V lost 2 bases, J lost 4 bases, and 12 bases lay in between. Germline CDR1 reads MNHNS; CDR2 reads SASEGT. CDR3 bases: TGTGCCAGCAGTGAATCGGAGGAGAAGGGAAACACCATATATTTT. It translates to CASSESEEKGNTIYF.

For this clone: At one end, the junction sequence differs from germline, possibly due to a read error. This rearrangement joins TRBV28 to TRBJ1-1; D possibly corresponds to TRBD1 (6 bases). This CDR3 comprises 12 residues. Germline V gene data show CDR1 as MDHEN and CDR2 as SYDVKM. The CDR3 nucleotides are TGTGCCAGCAGTTTGGTGCGGGGGCCTGGGATTTTT. It translates to CASSLVRGPGIF.

The gene calls are TRBV11-2 and TRBJ2-5; D may be TRBD2 (7 bases). Germline V gives CDR1 SGHAT, CDR2 FQNNGV. Trimming removed 1 base from V and 4 bases from J, with 13 bases in between. The length of the CDR3 is 15 residues. The CDR3 sequence: CASSLGGGGLETQYF. The CDR3 DNA follows: TGTGCCAGCAGCTTAGGAGGGGGAGGGTTAGAGACCCAGTACTTC.

This clone was detected only a few times. The rearrangement uses TRBV5-1 and TRBJ2-2; the D gene is possibly TRBD1 (6 bases). Trimming took off 3 bases at V and 4 bases at J, with 10 bases between the two ends. The length of the CDR3 is 14 residues. Germline-derived CDR1 and CDR2 are SGHRS and YFSETQ. The CDR3 reads CASSSRGSTGELFF. The CDR3 DNA follows: TGCGCCAGCAGCTCAAGGGGGAGCACCGGGGAGCTGTTTTTT.

This clone was counted a single time. The chain's CDR3 is CASSRQLAGNNEQFF. The CDR3 nucleotides are TGTGCCAGCAGCCGCCAGCTAGCGGGGAACAATGAGCAGTTCTTC. The chain carries TRBV7-9 and TRBJ2-1; 9 bases map to TRBD2. From germline, CDR1 is SEHNR and CDR2 FQNEAQ (reference sequence). The junction had 7 bases not matched to a gene; V was cut back by 5 bases and J by 5 bases. CDR3 length equals 15 residues.

The rearrangement links TRBV5-1 to TRBJ2-7, with D perhaps TRBD2 (6 bases). Per the germline V gene, CDR1 is SGHRS and CDR2 is YFSETQ. Trimming took off 4 bases at V and 3 bases at J, with 14 bases between the two ends. The CDR3 consists of 14 residues. CDR3 protein: CASSPTGVSYEQYF. The CDR3 DNA reads as TGCGCCAGCAGCCCCACGGGGGTTAGCTACGAGCAGTACTTC.

The chain has TRBV7-2 and TRBJ2-7; 12 bases are a match to TRBD2. CDR3 length: 15 amino acids. Germline V gene lookup returns CDR1 SGHTA and CDR2 FQGNSA. V trimming: 5 bases; J trimming: 7 bases; junction bases outside the gene matches: 9. CDR3 in DNA: TGTGCCAGCAGCACCCGGACTAGCGGGACCAGGGAGCAGTACTTC. Amino acids: CASSTRTSGTREQYF. Looking up the rest from reference TRBV7-2 and TRBJ2-7 gives the full variable domain: GAGVSQSPSNKVTEKGKDVELRCDPISGHTALYWYRQSLGQGLEFLIYFQGNSAPDKSGLPSDRFSAERTGGSVSTLTIQRTQQEDSAVYLCASSTRTSGTREQYFGPGTRLTVT.

This clone was counted a few times. The chain links TRBV27 to TRBJ2-7; tentative D call: TRBD1 (6 bases). Germline V gives CDR1 MNHEY, CDR2 SMNVEV (reference sequence). V was shortened by 4 bases and J by 1 base, with 11 bases between the two germline ends. The CDR3 sequence is 14 residues long. CDR3 sequence reads: CASSSQGRSYEQYF. In nucleotides, the CDR3 is TGTGCCAGCAGTTCACAGGGCCGGTCCTACGAGCAGTACTTC.

The V and J genes are TRBV10-3 and TRBJ2-7, with TRBD2 matching over 8 bases. From germline, CDR1 is ENHRY and CDR2 SYGVKD. The CDR3 consists of 21 residues. V was pared by 0 bases and J by 1 base, with 20 bases of the junction left unmatched. The CDR3 region has the DNA TGTGCCATCAGTGAGTCGAACTCGAGGCTCACCTGGACTAGCTATTCCTACGAGCAGTACTTC. Encoded protein: CAISESNSRLTWTSYSYEQYF.

V gene TRBV10-2 combines with J gene TRBJ2-7; D is possibly TRBD2 (5 bases). Germline CDR1 is WSHSY and CDR2 is SAAADI. The V end lost 5 bases, the J end lost 2 bases, and 13 bases lay between the germline ends. The CDR3 consists of 14 residues. For the CDR3, the DNA is TGCGCCAGCAGTTTAAGCGGTATCACCTACGAGCAGTACTTC. Protein: CASSLSGITYEQYF.

In nucleotides, the CDR3 is TGTGCCAGTAGGGACGGACCTAAGGGGCAGCCCCAGCATTTT. Its protein product is CASRDGPKGQPQHF. The chain couples TRBV19 to TRBJ1-5; TRBD1 might be the D (5 bases). The CDR3 is made up of 14 amino acids. Trimming removed 6 bases from V and 7 bases from J, with 16 bases in between. Looked up from germline, CDR1 is LNHDA and CDR2 is SQIVND (reference sequence).

A single count supports this clone. The J gene is TRBJ2-5, the V gene TRBV10-2, with 8 bases fitting TRBD2. The germline V gene encodes CDR1 WSHSY and CDR2 SAAADI. CDR3 size: 15 residues. Trimming took 6 bases from V and 5 from J; bases not matched to a gene: 11. The CDR3 is CASRDPAGAGETQYF. The CDR3 DNA sequence: TGCGCCAGCAGGGACCCAGCGGGAGCCGGGGAGACCCAGTACTTC.